This T cell receptor beta chain was found in a study of CD8 T cells in ankylosing spondylitis. Regarding the study as a whole: Made up of roughly 8 highly homologous variants, a TCR beta motif appeared characteristic of ankylosing spondylitis blood.

Per germline, CDR1 KGHSH and CDR2 LQKENI. V was cut by 3 bases and J by 0 bases, with 12 bases left in between. This CDR3 has 15 amino acids. This clonotype has at least ten counts. Its antigen is currently unknown. TCRdb re-derived calls from the 5' RACE reads in MiXCR, one entry per CDR3 protein. The table includes 350,000 or so distinct CDR3 sequences, around 8% detected once. The J gene is TRBJ2-7, the V gene TRBV18; D is unclear. The TCR originated in a male donor with ankylosing spondylitis. The sample comprised blood, either unsorted or a sorted T cell fraction (not recorded which). DNA for the CDR3: TGTGCCAGCTCACCCCCGGACGGTAGCTCCTACGAGCAGTACTTC. Translated: CASSPPDGSSYEQYF. Complete variable domain (other parts from reference TRBV18 and TRBJ2-7): NAGVMQNPRHLVRRRGQEARLRCSPMKGHSHVYWYRQLPEEGLKFMVYLQKENIIDESGMPKERFSAEFPKEGPSILRIQQVVRGDSAAYFCASSPPDGSSYEQYFGPGTRLTVT.